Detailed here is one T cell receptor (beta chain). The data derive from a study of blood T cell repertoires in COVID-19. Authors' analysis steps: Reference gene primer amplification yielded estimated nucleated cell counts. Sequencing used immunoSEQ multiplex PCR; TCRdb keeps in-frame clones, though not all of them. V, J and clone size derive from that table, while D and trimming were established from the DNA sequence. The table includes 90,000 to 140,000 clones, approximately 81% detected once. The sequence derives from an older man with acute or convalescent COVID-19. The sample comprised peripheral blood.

CDR3 region: CASKPLRGSTDTQYF. In nucleotides, the CDR3 is TGTGCCAGCAAACCCCTTAGGGGTAGCACAGATACGCAGTATTTT. The V gene is TRBV6-5, the J gene TRBJ2-3, with a tentative D call TRBD1 (5 bases). CDR3 length equals 15 residues. V lost 7 bases to trimming and J lost 0 bases, with 14 bases between them. Germline loops: CDR1 MNHEY, CDR2 SVGAGI.